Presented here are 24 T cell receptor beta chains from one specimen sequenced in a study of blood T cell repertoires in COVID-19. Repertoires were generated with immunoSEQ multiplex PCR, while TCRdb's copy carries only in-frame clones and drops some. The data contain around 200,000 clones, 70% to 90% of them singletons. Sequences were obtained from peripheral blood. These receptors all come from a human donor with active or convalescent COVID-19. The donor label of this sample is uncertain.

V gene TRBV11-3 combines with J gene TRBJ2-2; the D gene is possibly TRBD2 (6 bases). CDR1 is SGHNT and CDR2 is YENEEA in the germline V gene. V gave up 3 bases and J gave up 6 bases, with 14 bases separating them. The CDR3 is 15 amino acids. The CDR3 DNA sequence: TGTGCCAGCAGCTTCGCCGGGACTGAGGCCGGGGAGCTGTTTTTT. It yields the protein CASSFAGTEAGELFF.

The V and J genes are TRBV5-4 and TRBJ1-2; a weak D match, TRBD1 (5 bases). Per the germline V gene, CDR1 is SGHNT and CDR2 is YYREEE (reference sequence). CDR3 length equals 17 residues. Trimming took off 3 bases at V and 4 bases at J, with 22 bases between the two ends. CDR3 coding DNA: TGTGCCAGCAGCTCGGACGGCCTGGGACTGCGAGGCTATGGCTACACCTTC. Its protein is CASSSDGLGLRGYGYTF.

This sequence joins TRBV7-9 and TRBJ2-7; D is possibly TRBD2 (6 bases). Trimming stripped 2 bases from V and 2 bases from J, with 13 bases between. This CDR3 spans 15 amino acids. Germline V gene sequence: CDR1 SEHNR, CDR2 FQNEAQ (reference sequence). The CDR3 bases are TGTGCCAGCAGCTTATTCGAGGGAGGCGCCTACGAGCAGTACTTC. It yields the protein CASSLFEGGAYEQYF.

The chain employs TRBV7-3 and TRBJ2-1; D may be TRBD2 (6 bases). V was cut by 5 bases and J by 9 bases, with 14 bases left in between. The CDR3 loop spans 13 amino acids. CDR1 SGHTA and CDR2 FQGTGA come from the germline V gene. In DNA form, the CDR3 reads TGTGCCAGCAGCCTCCCGGGGAGGAGTGAGCAGTTCTTC. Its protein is CASSLPGRSEQFF.

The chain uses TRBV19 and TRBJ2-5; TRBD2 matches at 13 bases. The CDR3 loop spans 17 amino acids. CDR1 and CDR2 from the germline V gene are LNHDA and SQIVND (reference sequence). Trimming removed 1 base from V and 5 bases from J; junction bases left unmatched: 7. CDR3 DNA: TGTGCCAGTAGTATAGTCCCCGGACTAGCGGGAGTGGAGACCCAGTACTTC. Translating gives CASSIVPGLAGVETQYF.

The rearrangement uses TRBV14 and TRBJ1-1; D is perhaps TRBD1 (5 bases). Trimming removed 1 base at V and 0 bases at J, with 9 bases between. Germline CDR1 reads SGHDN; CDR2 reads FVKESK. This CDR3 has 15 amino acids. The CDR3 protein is CASSQARGVNTEAFF. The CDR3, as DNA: TGTGCCAGCAGCCAAGCTCGGGGGGTGAACACTGAAGCTTTCTTT.

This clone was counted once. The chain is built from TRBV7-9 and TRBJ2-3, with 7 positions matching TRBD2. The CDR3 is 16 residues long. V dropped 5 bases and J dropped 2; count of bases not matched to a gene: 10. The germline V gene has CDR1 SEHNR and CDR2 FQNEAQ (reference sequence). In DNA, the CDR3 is TGTGCCAGCAGCCTATCCGGGACTATAAACACAGATACGCAGTATTTT. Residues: CASSLSGTINTDTQYF. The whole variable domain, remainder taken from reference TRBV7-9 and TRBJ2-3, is DTGVSQNPRHKITKRGQNVTFRCDPISEHNRLYWYRQTLGQGPEFLTYFQNEAQLEKSRLLSDRFSAERPKGSFSTLEIQRTEQGDSAMYLCASSLSGTINTDTQYFGPGTRLTVL.

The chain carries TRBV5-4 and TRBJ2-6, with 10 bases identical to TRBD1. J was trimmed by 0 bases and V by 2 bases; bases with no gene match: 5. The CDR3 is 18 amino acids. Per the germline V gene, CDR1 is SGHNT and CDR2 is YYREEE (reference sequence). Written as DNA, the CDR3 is TGTGCCAGCAGCTTTGGACAGGGGGTTCTCTCTGGGGCCAACGTCCTGACTTTC. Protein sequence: CASSFGQGVLSGANVLTF.

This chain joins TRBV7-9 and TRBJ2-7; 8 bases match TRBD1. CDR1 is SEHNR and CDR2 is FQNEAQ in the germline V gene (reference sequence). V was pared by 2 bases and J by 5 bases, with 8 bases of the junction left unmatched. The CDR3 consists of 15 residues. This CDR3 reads CASSLPAGGLDEQYF. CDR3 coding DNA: TGTGCCAGCAGCTTACCGGCAGGGGGCTTAGACGAGCAGTACTTC.

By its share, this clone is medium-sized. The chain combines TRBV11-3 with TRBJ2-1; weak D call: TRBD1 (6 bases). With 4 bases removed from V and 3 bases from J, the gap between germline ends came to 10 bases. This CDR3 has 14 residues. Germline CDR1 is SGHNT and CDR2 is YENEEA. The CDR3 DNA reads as TGTGCCAGCAGCTCCCAGACAGGCTACAATGAGCAGTTCTTC. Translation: CASSSQTGYNEQFF.

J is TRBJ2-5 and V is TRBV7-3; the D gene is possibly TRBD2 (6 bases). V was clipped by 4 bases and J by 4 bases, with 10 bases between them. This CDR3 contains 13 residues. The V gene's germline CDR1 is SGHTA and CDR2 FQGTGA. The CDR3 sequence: CASSSGLSETQYF. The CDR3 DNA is TGTGCCAGCAGCTCCGGACTATCAGAGACCCAGTACTTC.

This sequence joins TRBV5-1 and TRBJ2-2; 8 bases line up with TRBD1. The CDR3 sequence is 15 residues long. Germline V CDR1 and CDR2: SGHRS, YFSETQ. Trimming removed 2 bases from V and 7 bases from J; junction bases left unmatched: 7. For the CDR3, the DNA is TGCGCCAGCAGCTTAAGATTGACAGGGGTCGGGGAGCTGTTTTTT. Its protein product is CASSLRLTGVGELFF.

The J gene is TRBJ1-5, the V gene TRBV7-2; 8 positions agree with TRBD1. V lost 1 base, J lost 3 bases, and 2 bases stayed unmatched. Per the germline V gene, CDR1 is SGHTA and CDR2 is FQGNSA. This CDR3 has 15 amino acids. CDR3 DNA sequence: TGTGCCAGCAGCTTAGGGGACAGGATCAATCAGCCCCAGCATTTT. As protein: CASSLGDRINQPQHF.

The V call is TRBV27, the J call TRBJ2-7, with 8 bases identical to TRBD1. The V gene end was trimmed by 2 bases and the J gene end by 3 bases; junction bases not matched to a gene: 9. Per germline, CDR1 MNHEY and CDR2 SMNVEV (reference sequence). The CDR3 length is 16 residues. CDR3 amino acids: CASSLTGQALFYEQYF. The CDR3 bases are TGTGCCAGCAGTTTAACGGGACAGGCGCTATTCTACGAGCAGTACTTC.

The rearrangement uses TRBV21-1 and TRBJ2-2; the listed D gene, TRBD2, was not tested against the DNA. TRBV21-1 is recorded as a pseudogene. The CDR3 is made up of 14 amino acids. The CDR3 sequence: CASPPGLVSWELFF. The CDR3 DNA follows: TGTGCCAGCCCGCCGGGACTAGTCAGCTGGGAGCTGTTTTTT.

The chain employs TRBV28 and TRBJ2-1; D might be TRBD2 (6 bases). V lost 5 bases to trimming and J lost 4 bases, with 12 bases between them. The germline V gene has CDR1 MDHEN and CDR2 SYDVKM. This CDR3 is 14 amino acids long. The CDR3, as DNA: TGTGCCAGCAGTGACCCGGGACTTTACAATGAGCAGTTCTTC. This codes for CASSDPGLYNEQFF.

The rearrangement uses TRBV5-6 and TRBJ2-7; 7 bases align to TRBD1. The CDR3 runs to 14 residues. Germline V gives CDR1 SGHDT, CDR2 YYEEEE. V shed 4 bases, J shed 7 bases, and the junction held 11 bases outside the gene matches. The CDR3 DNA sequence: TGTGCCAGCAGCCCAGGACAGGAGGCGGGTGAGCAGTACTTC. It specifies CASSPGQEAGEQYF.

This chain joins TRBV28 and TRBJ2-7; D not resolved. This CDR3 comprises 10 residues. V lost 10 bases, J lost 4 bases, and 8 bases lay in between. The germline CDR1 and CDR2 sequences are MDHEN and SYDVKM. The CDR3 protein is CAIPVYEQYF. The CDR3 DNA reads TGTGCCATCCCCGTGTACGAGCAGTACTTC. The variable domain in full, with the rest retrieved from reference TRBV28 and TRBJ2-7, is DVKVTQSSRYLVKRTGEKVFLECVQDMDHENMFWYRQDPGLGLRLIYFSYDVKMKEKGDIPEGYSVSREKKERFSLILESASTNQTSMYLCAIPVYEQYFGPGTRLTVT.

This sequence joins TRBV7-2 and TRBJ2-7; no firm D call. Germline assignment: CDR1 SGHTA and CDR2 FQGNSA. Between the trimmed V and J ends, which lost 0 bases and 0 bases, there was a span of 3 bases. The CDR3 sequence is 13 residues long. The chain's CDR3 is CASSLAASYEQYF. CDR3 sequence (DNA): TGTGCCAGCAGCTTAGCGGCCTCCTACGAGCAGTACTTC.

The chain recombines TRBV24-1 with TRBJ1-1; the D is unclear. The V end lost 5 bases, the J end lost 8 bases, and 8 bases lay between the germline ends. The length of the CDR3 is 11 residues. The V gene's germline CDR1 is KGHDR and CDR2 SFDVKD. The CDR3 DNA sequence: TGTGCCACCAGTGTAAGGAGGGAAGCTTTCTTT. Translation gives CATSVRREAFF.

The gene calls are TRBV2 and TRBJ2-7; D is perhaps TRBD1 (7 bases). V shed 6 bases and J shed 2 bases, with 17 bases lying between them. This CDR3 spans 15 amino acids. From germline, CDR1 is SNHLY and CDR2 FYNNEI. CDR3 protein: CASRATGTLPYEQYF. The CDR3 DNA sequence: TGTGCCAGCAGAGCGACAGGGACTTTACCCTACGAGCAGTACTTC.

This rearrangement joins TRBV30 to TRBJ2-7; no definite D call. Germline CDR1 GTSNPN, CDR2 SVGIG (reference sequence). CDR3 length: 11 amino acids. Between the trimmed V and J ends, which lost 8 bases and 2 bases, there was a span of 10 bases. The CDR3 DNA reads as TGTGCCACGGAGAGCGCCTACGAGCAGTACTTC. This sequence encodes CATESAYEQYF.

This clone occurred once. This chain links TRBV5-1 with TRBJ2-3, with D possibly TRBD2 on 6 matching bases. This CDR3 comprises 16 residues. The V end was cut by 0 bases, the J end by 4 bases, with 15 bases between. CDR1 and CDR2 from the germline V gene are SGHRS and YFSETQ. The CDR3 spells CASSLGPGVTADTQYF. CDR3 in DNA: TGCGCCAGCAGCTTGGGGCCGGGAGTGACCGCAGATACGCAGTATTTT.

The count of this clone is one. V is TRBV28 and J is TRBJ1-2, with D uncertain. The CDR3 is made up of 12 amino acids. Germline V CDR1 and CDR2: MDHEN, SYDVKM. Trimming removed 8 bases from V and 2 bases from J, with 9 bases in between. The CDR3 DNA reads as TGTGCCAGCGCTCGGGAGAACTATGGCTACACCTTC. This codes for CASARENYGYTF.